This TCR beta chain was found in a study of blood T cell repertoires in COVID-19. Background on the study: The United States, Italy and Spain provided the acute and convalescent COVID-19 samples. PBMCs, B-cell-depleted T cells, or T cells were the source of the cDNA or gDNA that made up the material.

Authors' processing steps: Amplifying reference gene primers gave estimates of nucleated cell counts. Sequencing used immunoSEQ multiplex PCR; TCRdb keeps in-frame clones, though not all of them. That table gives V, J and clone size, and the DNA gave D and trimming. The sample records about 130,000 clones, around 80% being singletons. Germline V lookup: CDR1 SGHNT, CDR2 YYREEE (reference sequence). The CDR3 is 17 amino acids. Unmatched junction bases numbered 12, after V lost 4 bases and J lost 3 bases. The J gene is TRBJ2-2, the V gene TRBV5-4, with 7 bases that match TRBD2. The sequence was collected from a woman in her sixties or seventies with acute or convalescent COVID-19. The sequenced sample was peripheral blood. The CDR3 nucleotides are TGTGCCAGCAGCAGCCCCGACGGGGGGATCCACACCGGGGAGCTGTTTTTT. This sequence encodes CASSSPDGGIHTGELFF.